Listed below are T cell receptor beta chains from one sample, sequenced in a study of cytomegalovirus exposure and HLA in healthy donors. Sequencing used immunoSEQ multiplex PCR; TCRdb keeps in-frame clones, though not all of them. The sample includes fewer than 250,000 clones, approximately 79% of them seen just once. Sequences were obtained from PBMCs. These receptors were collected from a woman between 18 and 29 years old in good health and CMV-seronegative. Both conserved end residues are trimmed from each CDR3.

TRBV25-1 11 ASRQTGGDEQY
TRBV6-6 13 ASSLTSGQLHEQY
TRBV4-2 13 ASSQDVGGSYEQY
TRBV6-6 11 ASNDRGRDGYT
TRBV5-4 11 ASSGGQFGELF
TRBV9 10 ASSEPKYGYT
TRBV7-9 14 ASSFVPTGINYGYT
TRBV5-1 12 ASSHDPGGDGYT
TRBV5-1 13 ASSLYRDRENIQY
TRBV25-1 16 ASSDQTSGGANYNEQF
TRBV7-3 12 ASSFIPGIYEQY
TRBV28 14 ASSLFRALINTEAF
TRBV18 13 ASSPSGKNTGELF
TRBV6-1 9 ASRTALGYT
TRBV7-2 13 ASSSGQGVTYGYT
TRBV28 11 ASSNWSNQPQH